These T cell receptor beta chains were read from a single sample in a study of post-analysis software for immune sequencing data. TCRdb analysed the PCR reads with MiXCR anew, one entry per CDR3 protein. The repertoire holds roughly 570,000 distinct CDR3 sequences, with under 40% as singletons. The sample was blood. The origin of the receptors is a girl younger than 18 with multiple sclerosis. Each CDR3 is given with its conserved first and last residue. The D gene is left open where the match is weak. The size of a clone is reported for some rows only, either as once, few or many, or as a class for expanded clones.

J gene | D gene | clone size | V gene | CDR3 DNA | CDR3 protein
TRBJ2-5 | TRBD1 | once | TRBV5-1 | TGCGCCAGCAGCTTGTCCAGGGACAGAGATTTTGAGACCCAGTACTTC | CASSLSRDRDFETQYF
TRBJ2-5 | . | few | TRBV20-1 | TGCAGTGCAAACGGACGAGAAGAGACCCAGTACTTC | CSANGREETQYF
TRBJ2-1 | . | few | TRBV2 | TGTGCCAGCAGTGACCCGGAGCAGTTCTTC | CASSDPEQFF
TRBJ2-5 | TRBD2 | few | TRBV2 | TGTGCCAGCAGTGAAATTGGCGGGGGGCCAGAGACCCAGTACTTC | CASSEIGGGPETQYF
TRBJ2-7 | . | . | TRBV9 | TGTGCCAGCAGCCCGACAGCTCTCAGCTACGAGCAGTACTTC | CASSPTALSYEQYF
TRBJ2-1 | . | . | TRBV7-2 | TGTGCCAGCAGCTTACAGGGGGGGATGAGCTCCTACAATGAGCAGTTCTTC | CASSLQGGMSSYNEQFF
TRBJ1-1 | TRBD1 | . | TRBV20-1 | TGCAGTGCTAGAGAGGGTGCAGGGGGCACTGAAGCTTTCTTT | CSAREGAGGTEAFF
TRBJ2-3 | TRBD2 | . | TRBV27 | TGTGCCAGCAGTTTAGTAGCGGGGGGGCCAGGGGATACGCAGTATTTT | CASSLVAGGPGDTQYF
TRBJ1-6 | . | few | TRBV6-1 | TGTGCCAGCAGTCTAGCCCCCGTGGGAATCGGAGATTCACCCCTCCACTTT | CASSLAPVGIGDSPLHF
TRBJ2-5 | TRBD2 | . | TRBV4-2 | TGTGCCAGCAGCCAAGGGAAGGTAGCGGGGGGATCGGAGACCCAGTACTTC | CASSQGKVAGGSETQYF
TRBJ2-7 | TRBD1 | . | TRBV10-1 | TGCGCCAGCAGCGCCGACTGGGTCAAAGGAGGGACAGGTGCCTACGAGCAGTACTTC | CASSADWVKGGTGAYEQYF
TRBJ2-5 | . | . | TRBV29-1 | TGCAGCGTTGAAGCGCTTCTGGAGACCCAGTACTTC | CSVEALLETQYF
TRBJ2-3 | TRBD2 | few | TRBV9 | TGTGCCAGCAGCGTAGCCCTAGCGGGGAGCACAGATGCGCAGTATTTT | CASSVALAGSTDAQYF
TRBJ2-5 | TRBD2 | . | TRBV5-1 | TGCGCCAGCACTATTGGGACTAAAGAGACCCAGTACTTC | CASTIGTKETQYF
TRBJ2-1 | TRBD2 | many | TRBV5-1 | TGCGCCAGCAGCGCCCTAGCGGGGGGTGGCAATGAGCAGTTCTTC | CASSALAGGGNEQFF
TRBJ2-7 | . | . | TRBV20-1 | TGCAGTGCCAGCAAGCCGGGGGCGGACAATGAGCAGTACTTC | CSASKPGADNEQYF
TRBJ2-5 | TRBD2 | . | TRBV18 | TGTGCCAGCTCACCCCCCGCGGGGGAACGAGAGACCCAGTACTTC | CASSPPAGERETQYF
TRBJ2-5 | . | once | TRBV4-1 | TGCGCCAGCAGCCATCTTGGAGAGACCCAGTACTTC | CASSHLGETQYF
TRBJ1-1 | . | . | TRBV29-1 | TGCAGCGTTGAGGTCAGGGCTTCGGCTGAAGCTTTCTTT | CSVEVRASAEAFF
TRBJ2-3 | . | . | TRBV3-1 | TGTGCCAGCAGCCGTGACCAGGCAGATACGCAGTATTTT | CASSRDQADTQYF
TRBJ2-5 | . | . | TRBV20-1 | TGCAGTGCCCAGACTCCGGGACAAGAGACCCAGTACTTC | CSAQTPGQETQYF
TRBJ2-3 | . | many | TRBV10-3 | TGTGCCATCGGGCTTGGGGACGGGTGGACAGATACGCAGTATTTT | CAIGLGDGWTDTQYF
TRBJ1-6 | TRBD1 | few | TRBV6-6 | TGTGCCAGCAGTTGGACAGGCCAATATTCACCCCTCCACTTT | CASSWTGQYSPLHF
TRBJ1-1 | TRBD1 | few | TRBV5-6 | TGTGCCAGCAGCTTGGGGACAGGGGGATTGAACACTGAAGCTTTCTTT | CASSLGTGGLNTEAFF
TRBJ1-2 | . | many | TRBV29-1 | TGCAGCGTTGAACCGGGCTACACCTTC | CSVEPGYTF
TRBJ1-1 | . | . | TRBV6-5 | TGTGCCAGCAGCCTGGACTGGATCGCTGAAGCTTTCTTT | CASSLDWIAEAFF
TRBJ2-7 | TRBD2 | . | TRBV6-5 | TGTGCCAGCAGTTACTGGGGGGCACCTAGCGGGGGGACCAGCTCCTACGAGCAGTACTTC | CASSYWGAPSGGTSSYEQYF
TRBJ1-5 | . | . | TRBV3-1 | TGTGCCAGCAGCCTAAACAGGGCCGATCAGCCCCAGCATTTT | CASSLNRADQPQHF
TRBJ2-1 | . | . | TRBV18 | TGTGCCAGCTCACCACCCGTGTTCGAGGTGGGTTGGTTGGGGGGCAATGAGCAGTTCTTC | CASSPPVFEVGWLGGNEQFF